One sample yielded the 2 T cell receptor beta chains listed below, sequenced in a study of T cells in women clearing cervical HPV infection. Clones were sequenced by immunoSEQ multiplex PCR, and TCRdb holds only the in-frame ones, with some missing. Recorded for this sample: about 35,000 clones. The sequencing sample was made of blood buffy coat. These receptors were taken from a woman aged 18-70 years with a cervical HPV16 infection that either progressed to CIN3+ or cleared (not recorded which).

CDR3 residues: CASSEAARGEKLFF. The part of the CDR3 DNA that was read is TGTGCCAGCAGTGAAGCGGCTCGGGGGGAAAAG. This chain connects TRBV2 to TRBJ2-2; 7 nucleotides agree with TRBD2. From the germline J gene comes the end of the CDR3, since the read stops 3 residues before it. CDR3 length equals 14 residues. Germline CDR1 SNHLY, CDR2 FYNNEI.

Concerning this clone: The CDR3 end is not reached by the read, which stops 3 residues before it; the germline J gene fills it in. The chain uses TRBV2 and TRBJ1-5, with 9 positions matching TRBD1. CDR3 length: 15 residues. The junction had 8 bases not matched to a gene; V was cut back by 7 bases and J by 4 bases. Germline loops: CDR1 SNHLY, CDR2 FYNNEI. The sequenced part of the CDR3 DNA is TGTGCCAGCAAAGACAGGGGGGCCCTTAATCAGCCC. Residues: CASKDRGALNQP. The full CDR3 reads CASKDRGALNQPQHF.